The clone carrying this T cell receptor (beta chain) is a singleton in its sample. Its specificity is unknown. This specimen belongs to a study of shared clonotypes between healthy human individuals. Study-level background: Sampling drew on donors who were two women and a few men aged 18 to 49. General study findings and limits: When naive CD4 clonotypes were compared across a handful of donors, about 4.8% were shared. Sequencing depth was expected to affect clonotype sharing among donors.

Libraries were prepared by immunoSEQ multiplex PCR; TCRdb keeps only in-frame clonotypes and omits some of them. The data hold 450,000 to 700,000 clones, with nearly 97% observed a single time. The CDR3 totals 15 residues. Looked up from germline, CDR1 is MDHEN and CDR2 is SYDVKM. V lost 2 bases, J lost 0 bases, and 11 bases lay in between. Naive CD8 cells comprised CD45RO-negative, CCR7-positively selected cells, excluding terminally differentiated effector memory CD45RA+ cells. Only Caucasian adults living in Nashville, Tennessee served as donors. This rearrangement joins TRBV28 to TRBJ2-7; D call uncertain. The sample taken for sequencing was naive CD8+ T cells sorted from blood. The TCR comes from a woman aged 25 to 39 in good health. Written as DNA, the CDR3 is TGTGCCAGCAGTTTAGTAGACCGCTCCTCCTACGAGCAGTACTTC. Translated, it gives CASSLVDRSSYEQYF.